The text below deals with one TCR beta chain. Its antigen remains unidentified. TCRdb independently ran MiXCR on the 5' RACE reads; one entry per CDR3 protein. The table includes about 340,000 distinct CDR3 sequences, roughly 14% detected once. This sample is drawn from a study of CD8 T cells in ankylosing spondylitis. Study-wide results and caveats: Peripheral blood held disease-linked clones only at relatively low frequency, and these were CD8+. One TCR beta motif, made up of roughly 8 highly homologous variants, appeared characteristic of ankylosing spondylitis blood.

V was clipped by 2 bases and J by 1 base, with 14 bases between them. Germline CDR1 SGHTA, CDR2 FQGNSA. This CDR3 is built from 16 residues. The gene calls are TRBV7-2 and TRBJ1-1; weak D call: TRBD1 (5 bases). The material sequenced was blood, either unsorted or a sorted T cell fraction (not recorded which). The receptor's source is a male donor with ankylosing spondylitis or in good health (not recorded which). The CDR3 bases are TGTGCCAGCAGCTTACTTGCGGGAGGGACGAACACTGAAGCTTTCTTT. Its protein product is CASSLLAGGTNTEAFF.